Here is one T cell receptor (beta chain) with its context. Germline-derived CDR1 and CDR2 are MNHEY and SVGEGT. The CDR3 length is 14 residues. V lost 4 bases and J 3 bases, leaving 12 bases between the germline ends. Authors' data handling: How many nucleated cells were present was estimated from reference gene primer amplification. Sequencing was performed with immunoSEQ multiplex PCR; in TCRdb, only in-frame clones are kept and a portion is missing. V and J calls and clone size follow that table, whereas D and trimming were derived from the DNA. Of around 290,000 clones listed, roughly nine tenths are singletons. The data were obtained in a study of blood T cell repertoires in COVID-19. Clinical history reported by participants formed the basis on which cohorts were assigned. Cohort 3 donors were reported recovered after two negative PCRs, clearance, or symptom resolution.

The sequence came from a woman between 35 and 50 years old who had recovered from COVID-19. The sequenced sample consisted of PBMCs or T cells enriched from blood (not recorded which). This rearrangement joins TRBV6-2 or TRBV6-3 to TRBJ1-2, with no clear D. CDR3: CASSSRERYYGYTF. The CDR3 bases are TGTGCCAGCAGTTCCCGGGAGCGTTACTATGGCTACACCTTC.